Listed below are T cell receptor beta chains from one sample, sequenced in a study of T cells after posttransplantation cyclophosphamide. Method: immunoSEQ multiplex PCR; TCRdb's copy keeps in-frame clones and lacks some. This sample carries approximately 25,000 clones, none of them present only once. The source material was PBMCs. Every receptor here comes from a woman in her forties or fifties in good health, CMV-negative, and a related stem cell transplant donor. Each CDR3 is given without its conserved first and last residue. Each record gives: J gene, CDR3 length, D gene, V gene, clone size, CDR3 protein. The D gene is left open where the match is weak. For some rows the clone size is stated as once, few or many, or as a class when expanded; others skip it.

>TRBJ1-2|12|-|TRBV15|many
ATSRGGQSYGYT
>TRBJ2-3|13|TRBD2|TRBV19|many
ASSILTGGTDTQY
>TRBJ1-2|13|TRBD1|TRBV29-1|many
SVERAGQGMDGYT
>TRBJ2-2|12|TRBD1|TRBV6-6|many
ASSSKTGLRELF
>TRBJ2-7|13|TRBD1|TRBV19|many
ASSIDGTVSYEQY
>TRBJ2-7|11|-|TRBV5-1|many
ASGGGGGQTMH
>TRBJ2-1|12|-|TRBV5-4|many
ASSFGDSYNEQF
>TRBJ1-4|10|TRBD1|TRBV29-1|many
SARTGDEKLF
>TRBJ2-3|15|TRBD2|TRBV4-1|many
ASSQDPLAGGTDTQY
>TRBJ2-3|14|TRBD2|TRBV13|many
ASSPPSGGLTDTQY
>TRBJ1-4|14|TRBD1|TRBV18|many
ASSAGQSSRNEKLF
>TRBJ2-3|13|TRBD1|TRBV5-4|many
ASSSAGGLTDTQY
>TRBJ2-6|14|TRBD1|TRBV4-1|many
ASSRQGGDGANVLT
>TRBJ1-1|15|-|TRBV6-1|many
ASSEAWIARGNTEAF
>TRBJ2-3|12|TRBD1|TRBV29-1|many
SVTPGTDTDTQY
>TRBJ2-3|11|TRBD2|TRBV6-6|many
ASSYQRGDTQY
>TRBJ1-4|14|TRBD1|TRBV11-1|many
ASSSWTGGSNEKLF
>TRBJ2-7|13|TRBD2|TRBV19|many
ASSIGGTIRYEQY
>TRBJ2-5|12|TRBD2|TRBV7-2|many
ASSRAGGVETQY
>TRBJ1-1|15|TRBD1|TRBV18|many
ASSLGPPGTGATEAF
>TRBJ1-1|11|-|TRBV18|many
ASSPSQFTEAF
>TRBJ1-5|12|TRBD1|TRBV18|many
ASSEGTDNQPQH
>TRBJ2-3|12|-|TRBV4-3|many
ASSHRGSTDTQY
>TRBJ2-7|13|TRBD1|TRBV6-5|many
ASSTLGTGPLEQY
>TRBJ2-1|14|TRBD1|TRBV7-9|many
ASRPQGTSSYNEQF
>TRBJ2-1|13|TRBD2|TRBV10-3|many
AISELREAPNEQF
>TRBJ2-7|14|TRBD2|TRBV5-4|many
ASSLDGTSGGMEQY
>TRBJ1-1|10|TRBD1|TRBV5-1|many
ASSRGQGEAF
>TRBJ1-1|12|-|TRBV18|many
ASSPPEGYTEAF
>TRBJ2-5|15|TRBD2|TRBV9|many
ASSVAPTSGGQETQY
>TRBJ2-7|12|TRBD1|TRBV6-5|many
ASSTRDSTYEQY
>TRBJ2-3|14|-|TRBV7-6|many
ASSLGQGGPTDTQY
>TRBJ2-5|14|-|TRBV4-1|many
ASSQPDIFRRETQY
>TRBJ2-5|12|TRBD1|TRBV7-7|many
ASSPVRGHETQY
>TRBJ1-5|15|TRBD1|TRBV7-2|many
ASSYTSGDRGRQPQH
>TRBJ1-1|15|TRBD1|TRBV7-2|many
ASSLGTGVLVNTEAF
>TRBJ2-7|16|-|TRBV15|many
ATNTDYLDGVGTYEQY
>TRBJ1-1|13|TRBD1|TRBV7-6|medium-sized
ASSLAGTGGTEAF
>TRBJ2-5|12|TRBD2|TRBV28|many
ASSLGGRAETQY
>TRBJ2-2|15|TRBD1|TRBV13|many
ASSPGTGTTPTGELF
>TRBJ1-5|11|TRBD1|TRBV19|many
ASSDDRVQPQH
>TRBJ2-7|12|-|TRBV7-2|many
ASSLGQAPYEQY
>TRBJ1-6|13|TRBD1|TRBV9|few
ASSSDPGGGSPLH
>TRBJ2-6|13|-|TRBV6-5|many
ASRPSNSGANVLT
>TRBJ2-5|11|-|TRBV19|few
ASRDKGPAEQY
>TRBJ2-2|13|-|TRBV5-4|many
ASSQASRSTGELF
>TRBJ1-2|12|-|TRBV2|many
ASQSPVTNYGYT
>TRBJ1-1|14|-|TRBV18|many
ASSPPFPGGNTEAF
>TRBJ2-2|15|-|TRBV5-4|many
ASSLIGDRPNTGELF
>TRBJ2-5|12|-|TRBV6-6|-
ASSYWDSKGTQY
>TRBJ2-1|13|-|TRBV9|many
ASSLLGQGSNEQF